This record looks at one T cell receptor (beta chain) sequence and its context. What it binds is unknown. These data come from a study of T cell responses to AZD1222 COVID-19 vaccine. The ends lost 6 bases at V and 8 bases at J; junction bases unmatched: 9. CDR3 length: 15 residues. Germline V gene lookup returns CDR1 LNHDA and CDR2 SQIVND (reference sequence). Study-wide points: Spike-specific TCR depth and breadth grew after two AZD1222 doses. Only a handful of AZD1222 recipients, more than 5 in all, had baseline seropositivity. Repertoire sampling happened only post peak T cell response.

Data came from immunoSEQ multiplex PCR; TCRdb stores just in-frame clones and leaves some out. The table shows 140,000 to 150,000 clones, with 90% to 95% occurring only once. V usage is TRBV19 and J usage is TRBJ2-1; 11 bases agree with TRBD2. The source is an adult who had recovered from COVID-19. Material: peripheral blood, obtained after recovery from COVID-19. CDR3 in amino acids: CASRLTSGSGHEQFF. The CDR3 bases are TGTGCCAGTAGACTTACTAGCGGGAGCGGGCATGAGCAGTTCTTC.